This record concerns one TCR beta chain sequence. This record comes from a study of control samples from healthy donors and cancer patients. Clones were sequenced by immunoSEQ multiplex PCR, and TCRdb holds only the in-frame ones, with some missing. The sample yields under 85,000 clones, approximately 93% seen once. Sequenced material: PBMCs. This receptor was taken from a woman in her 40s with lung cancer.

In DNA form, the CDR3 reads TGCGCCAGCAGCCCAGAATCACAGGTGTACGAGCAGTACTTC. Protein product: CASSPESQVYEQYF. The chain has TRBV5-1 and TRBJ2-7; D is possibly TRBD1 (5 bases). This CDR3 is built from 14 residues. CDR1 and CDR2 from the germline V gene are SGHRS and YFSETQ. The ends were cut back, 4 bases at V and 4 bases at J, with 15 bases in the middle.